Described below is a single T cell receptor (beta chain) sequence and its context. Its specific antigen is unknown. Base qualities are not at hand, and no much larger clone is one base apart. This specimen comes from a study of shared clonotypes between healthy human individuals (TCRdb year 2020). Some background on the complete study: A few men and a couple of women, aged 18 to 49 years, made up the cohort. Per donor, three plates each were used for CD4 naive and CD4 memory, two for CD8 naive, and one for CD8 memory. To estimate repertoire size and how much clonotypes are shared between individuals, the study performed deep sequencing of blood TCR repertoires from roughly five healthy adults. To increase sequencing depth and limit assay-specific biases, different laboratories used diverse techniques to prepare libraries and sequence TCR repertoires. Each donor's leukapheresis produced roughly between roughly 0.85 and 10 billion PBMCs. The study at large found these results: Sampling was restricted to blood, and TCR repertoires in tissue are likely to differ from TCR repertoires in blood. Because the study included only a small number of donors, the genetic and exposure-history diversity represented was limited. When four donors were compared, the shared fraction of clonotypes was around 5% for naive CD4, approximately 3.3% for naive CD8, more than 2% for memory CD4, and approximately 0.4% for memory CD8. Naive subsets generally had larger estimated clonotype richness than memory subsets. Higher generation probabilities were observed for clonotypes shared by all four sorted-subset donors than for non-shared clonotypes. Pairwise subsampling indicated that sequencing depth was expected to affect the degree of clonotype sharing among donors. Even with the large sequencing depth, rarefaction of the sorted-subset datasets indicated that sequencing was incomplete.

The CDR3 runs 15 residues from the cysteine to the phenylalanine. Solely the CDR3 DNA is kept, with 45 bases framed from the first base. The germline ends are 16 bases apart after V is trimmed by 4 bases and J by 7 bases. CDR1 and CDR2, looked up from the germline V gene, are MDHEN and SYDVKM. TCR CDR3 regions were amplified from genomic DNA by multiplex PCR using the deep immunoSEQ assay. Genomic DNA extracted from each cell subset was distributed evenly over all wells of several immunoSEQ 96-well plates, and each plate served as one replicate. Each replicate PCR for sorted subsets received about 180 ng genomic DNA, equal to roughly 33,000 T cell genomes. The purified libraries were quantified using a Qubit 3.0 fluorometer, sized with a Bioanalyzer 2100, and then quantified again using the KAPA Library Quantification kit. A separate single-read 150-cycle Illumina NextSeq 550 flow cell was used to sequence each immunoSEQ 96-well plate. For the original study's pipeline: Because the immunoSEQ output included only junctional sequences and no quality scores, the filtering could not be the same as the filtering used for full-length reads. To assign V/J genes and CDR3, sequences were annotated using PyIR, a Python wrapper for IgBLAST v1.9, with IMGT germline references. Reads were filtered out if the reads had weak V/J assignments (E-value above 1e-6), no CDR3, stop codons, out-of-frame junctions, or ambiguous translated residues. V3J clonotypes were defined as sequences sharing the same inferred V gene, J gene, and CDR3 amino acid sequence. The percentage overlap between two repertoires was calculated by dividing the number of shared unique clonotypes by the size of the smaller repertoire. Repertoire richness was assessed with RTK rarefaction, the Chao1 estimator, and Recon v2.1 estimates of unobserved clonotypes. Generation probabilities for all TCRbeta clonotypes obtained by the gDNA method from a handful of donors were computed using OLGA. Not all clones reach the TCRdb copy of this immuneACCESS table, which keeps in-frame sequences only. Checked studies attribute under half of the gap to unresolved V genes and leave the rest unexplained. V and J calls and clone size are copied from that table; D and trimming were computed from the DNA. This sample has about 2.3 million clones in its table, and roughly 93% of those were observed once. Approximately 0.4% of the sample comes from the top ten.

Healthy HIV-negative adults with no recently reported acute infections or vaccinations were included as donors. Only Caucasian adults living in Nashville, Tennessee, USA were represented among the donors. Magnetic negative selection was used to enrich CD4+ T cells, after which naive cells were positively selected on CD45RA and the negative fraction became the memory subset. Blood was obtained by leukapheresis, after which PBMCs were separated by Ficoll-Histopaque density gradient centrifugation and cryopreserved in liquid nitrogen vapor phase. Analytical flow cytometry was used to check the purity and quantity of each magnetically sorted T cell population. Each sorted fraction had its genomic DNA isolated and then quantified by UV absorbance on a Nanodrop 2000c.

The TCR sequence derives from a man aged 18-30 years in good health. Some clones in this sample may be carry-over from other donors' samples. The chain joins TRBV28 to TRBJ1-4; perhaps TRBD1 is the D gene, with 5 bases matching. The sample taken for sequencing was naive CD4+ T cells from PBMCs. What this sample's cell subset or site label stands for: CD45RA+ positively selected. Here is the DNA: TGTGCCAGCAGTTGGGCCACTCACGGGGCTGAAAAACTGTTTTTT. It translates as CASSWATHGAEKLFF.